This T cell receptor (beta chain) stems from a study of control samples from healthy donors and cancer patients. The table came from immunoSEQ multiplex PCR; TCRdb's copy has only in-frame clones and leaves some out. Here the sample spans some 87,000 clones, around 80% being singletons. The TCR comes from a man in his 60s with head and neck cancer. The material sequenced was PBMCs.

The CDR3, as DNA: TGTGCCAGCAGTTACTCGAGACTGACCACCGGGGAGCTGTTTTTT. Amino acids: CASSYSRLTTGELFF. The V and J genes are TRBV6-5 and TRBJ2-2; D gene unclear. The CDR3 sequence is 15 residues long. V was trimmed by 0 bases and J by 4 bases, leaving 9 bases between them. From germline, CDR1 is MNHEY and CDR2 SVGAGI.